The clone carrying this TCR beta chain came up a few times. cDNA was made from approximately 0.55 ug RNA using alpha and beta constant primers. Separate chain-specific third strand synthesis with multiplexing indices produced the alpha and beta libraries. Via MiXCR, TCRdb re-called the 5' RACE reads, giving one row per CDR3 protein. The data hold 5,500 to 6,500 distinct CDR3 sequences, with around 9.6% observed a single time. The CDR3 covers 17 residues. Trimming cost V 6 bases and J 0 bases; bases outside gene matches: 6. Whole blood was used without fractionation, so all unsorted peripheral T cells were included. This entry is derived from a study of HIV-infected patients and healthy controls.

The TCR was taken from an adult with HIV infection. Sequenced material: blood, taken before antiretroviral therapy. V usage is TRBV12-3 or TRBV12-4 and J usage is TRBJ2-6; 9 bases fit TRBD2. The CDR3 DNA is TGTGCCAGCAGATTTAGCGGGGGATCCTCTGGGGCCAACGTCCTGACTTTC. This gives the protein CASRFSGGSSGANVLTF.